The rows below give T cell receptor beta chains drawn from one sample of a study of regulatory and conventional T cells in RAG deficiency. Clones were read by immunoSEQ multiplex PCR, and TCRdb kept only the in-frame ones, dropping some. The sample lists around 25,000 clones, 95% to 97% occurring once. These data were also filed under a second study, of regulatory T cells.

Sequences were obtained from CD25- CD4+ T cells sorted from blood. The receptors shown here come from a human donor in good health. CDR3s include the opening cysteine and the closing phenylalanine or tryptophan. Clone size, where shown, is once, few, many, or a class for clones that have expanded.

TRBV7-7	.	CASSPRQGLNEKLFF
TRBV5-4	.	CASSSRLAGYKFEQYF
TRBV11-1	.	CASSSWTDVNTIYF
TRBV9	.	CASSVGGWVTDTQYF
TRBV6-4	.	CASSDSIGLGRSTDTQYF
TRBV18	.	CASSPLEGQGARGYTF
TRBV6-6	.	CASSSQGGDTEAFF
TRBV28	.	CASSVRSVYEQYF
TRBV29-1	once	CSVEDLRQANTGELFF
TRBV7-9	.	CASSSGLAGGGETQYF
TRBV19	.	CASSNQGTGLETQYF
TRBV5-1	once	CASSLAASGEETQYF
TRBV2	.	CASKEEEGRNTIYF
TRBV7-2	.	CASSSYRGTETQYF
TRBV28	.	CASSLAGRGTNTEAFF
TRBV7-7	.	CASSLGQDSPLHF
TRBV18	.	CASSRLAGGPYEQYF
TRBV30	.	CAWSVSSGGPDTQYF
TRBV6-5	.	CASSLPGQGGTGELFF
TRBV7-8	.	CASSSNIQDATNEKLFF
TRBV10-2	.	CASSGRTGLSYEQYF
TRBV18	.	CASSPLGQRSSGNTIYF
TRBV5-4	few	CASSLKGGSGNTIYF
TRBV5-6	.	CASSPTGVNTEAFF
TRBV7-6	.	CASSYDAQGASGYTF
TRBV30	.	CAWSAGLAGEETQYF
TRBV5-6	.	CASTPRTIQGGSPLHF
TRBV5-6	.	CASSHRDRVDQPQHF
TRBV15	.	CATTGDYGYTF
TRBV2	once	CASSEGQGIFYGYTF
TRBV28	.	CASSTGSSYNSPLHF
TRBV7-2	.	CASSLVWALAKNIQYF
TRBV7-9	.	CASSSLKQVDEQFF
TRBV6-6	.	CASSYYGGAGANVLTF
TRBV10-1	.	CASSVGTTTKQFF
TRBV10-1	once	CASSEYVTGTRETQYF
TRBV5-1	.	CASTSRMGGAGTEAFF
TRBV30	.	CAWSGVAGAHNEQFF
TRBV30	.	CAWSVPEGGYTF
TRBV9	once	CASSVVGGEETQYF
TRBV19	few	CASRFAVGSGQPQHF
TRBV7-9	.	CASSGSGTENSPLHF
TRBV18	.	CASSPTDNGYTF
TRBV5-4	once	CASSHPSANYGYTF
TRBV2	once	CASSEWAGAKKTQYF
TRBV11-2	.	CASSLDLAGGHETQYF
TRBV5-1	once	CASSVGTGGSNQPQHF
TRBV19	once	CASSINPLGGPEGYTF
TRBV19	.	CASSALWGTGGTEAFF
TRBV28	.	CASSATVGQGNRYGYTF
TRBV5-1	.	CASSREFNNSPLHF
TRBV4-3	.	CASSQEGVGELFF